This is a list of T cell receptor beta chains from one sample in a study of T cell repertoires in cytomegalovirus infection. MiXCR, run by TCRdb on the reads, gives a single entry per CDR3 protein. The sample shows hundreds of thousands of distinct CDR3 sequences, more than 25% of them seen only once. These receptors lack a known antigen. The specimen comprised cultured CD8+ T cells from PBMCs, sampled from culture after CMV antigen stimulation. The receptors stem from a human donor in good health (CMV status not recorded). Some clones in this sample may be carry-over from other donors' samples. Both conserved end residues are part of each CDR3. Fields, in order: CDR3 protein, V gene.

CDR3 protein: CASSEKLAGGPDTGELFF
V gene: TRBV9

CDR3 protein: CASSLDGTSSYNEQFF
V gene: TRBV5-1

CDR3 protein: CASSYVDGSYNEQFF
V gene: TRBV27

CDR3 protein: CASSPDLGPGGAEAFF
V gene: TRBV28

CDR3 protein: CASSLARTRMNTEAFF
V gene: TRBV7-2

CDR3 protein: CATSPPLHF
V gene: TRBV10-3

CDR3 protein: CASSIGEGMVGLNQPQHF
V gene: TRBV19

CDR3 protein: CASRVSAGSGNTIYF
V gene: TRBV27

CDR3 protein: CASSTGQGYFTDTQYF
V gene: TRBV6-1

CDR3 protein: CATQSRVEGYTF
V gene: TRBV2

CDR3 protein: CASPGEGGNTEAFF
V gene: TRBV7-6

CDR3 protein: CASLDSFMNTEAFF
V gene: TRBV10-2

CDR3 protein: CATGTGNTGELFF
V gene: TRBV24-1

CDR3 protein: CASSLGPIDRNYGYTF
V gene: TRBV11-2

CDR3 protein: CASSLDPGTKDEQFF
V gene: TRBV7-8

CDR3 protein: CASSLRGGSQETQYF
V gene: TRBV7-8

CDR3 protein: CASSFGELFF
V gene: TRBV6-1

CDR3 protein: CSVSGGSTDTQYF
V gene: TRBV29-1

CDR3 protein: CASSRTESSGELFF
V gene: TRBV19

CDR3 protein: CASSHDQQRISGANVLTF
V gene: TRBV6-5

CDR3 protein: CASSESRLSYNSPLHF
V gene: TRBV10-1

CDR3 protein: CASSSLGRGDMETQYF
V gene: TRBV7-9

CDR3 protein: CASKLAGLTYEQYF
V gene: TRBV6-8

CDR3 protein: CASSSGTGTFRPEAFF
V gene: TRBV6-8

CDR3 protein: CASREIDRGQETQYF
V gene: TRBV7-9

CDR3 protein: CATLTDVDTEAFF
V gene: TRBV5-5

CDR3 protein: CASSQETGLSGNTIYF
V gene: TRBV4-1

CDR3 protein: CASSQVILETQYF
V gene: TRBV4-1

CDR3 protein: CSARDMGGAISTGELFF
V gene: TRBV20-1

CDR3 protein: CASSGLAGADNEQFF
V gene: TRBV9

CDR3 protein: CASSLAGESGELFF
V gene: TRBV28

CDR3 protein: CASSLHLGTSGGGMNEQFF
V gene: TRBV7-2

CDR3 protein: CASSLAASGGSGEQYF
V gene: TRBV5-1

CDR3 protein: CASSLRDRDNNEQFF
V gene: TRBV5-1

CDR3 protein: CASSYDLSDRASTDTQYF
V gene: TRBV6-2/TRBV6-3

CDR3 protein: CASASSQGLNQPQHF
V gene: TRBV7-9

CDR3 protein: CASSSSPNYGYTF
V gene: TRBV5-6

CDR3 protein: CASSLMAGVNGELFF
V gene: TRBV7-6

CDR3 protein: CASSSREGGGARYGYTF
V gene: TRBV6-1

CDR3 protein: CASVKRGALFEQFF
V gene: TRBV28

CDR3 protein: CASSSGSAGSYNEQFF
V gene: TRBV7-2

CDR3 protein: CAIRGQGAQHF
V gene: TRBV10-3